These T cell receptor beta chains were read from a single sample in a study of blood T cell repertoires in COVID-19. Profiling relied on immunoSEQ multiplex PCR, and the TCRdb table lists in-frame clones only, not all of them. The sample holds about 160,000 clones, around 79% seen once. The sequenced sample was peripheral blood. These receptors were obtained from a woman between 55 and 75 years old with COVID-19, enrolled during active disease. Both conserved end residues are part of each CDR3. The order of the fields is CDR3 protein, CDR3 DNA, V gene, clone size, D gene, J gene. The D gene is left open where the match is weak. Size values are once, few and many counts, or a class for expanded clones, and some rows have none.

cdr3_aa: CASSQSSGQGDF
cdr3_nt: TGTGCCAGCTCCCAATCCTCCGGACAGGGTGACTTC
v_call: TRBV18
clone_size: few
d_call: TRBD1
j_call: TRBJ1-2

cdr3_aa: CARSTETSGITTDTQYF
cdr3_nt: TGTGCCAGAAGCACAGAGACTAGCGGGATAACCACAGATACGCAGTATTTT
v_call: TRBV7-5
clone_size: .
d_call: .
j_call: TRBJ2-3

cdr3_aa: CASSPDRDRYNEQFF
cdr3_nt: TGTGCCAGTAGCCCTGACAGGGATAGATACAATGAGCAGTTCTTC
v_call: TRBV19
clone_size: .
d_call: TRBD1
j_call: TRBJ2-1

cdr3_aa: CASSWGLGAPNNEQFF
cdr3_nt: TGTGCCAGCAGCTGGGGACTAGGGGCGCCAAACAATGAGCAGTTCTTC
v_call: TRBV7-3
clone_size: once
d_call: TRBD2
j_call: TRBJ2-1

cdr3_aa: CASSEGLAVYF
cdr3_nt: TGCGCCAGCAGTGAGGGGCTAGCGGTGTACTTC
v_call: TRBV10-1
clone_size: .
d_call: TRBD2
j_call: TRBJ2-5

cdr3_aa: CASSPSGRGEQFF
cdr3_nt: TGTGCCAGCAGTCCCTCGGGGAGAGGAGAGCAGTTCTTC
v_call: TRBV3-1/TRBV3-2
clone_size: few
d_call: .
j_call: TRBJ2-1

cdr3_aa: CASSNGEVAGGPSNTGELFF
cdr3_nt: TGTGCCAGCAGCAATGGGGAGGTAGCGGGGGGCCCCTCGAACACCGGGGAGCTGTTTTTT
v_call: TRBV7-8
clone_size: .
d_call: TRBD2
j_call: TRBJ2-2

cdr3_aa: CASSFAGVGTGELFF
cdr3_nt: TGCGCCAGCAGCTTCGCAGGGGTGGGCACCGGGGAGCTGTTTTTT
v_call: TRBV5-1
clone_size: .
d_call: .
j_call: TRBJ2-2

cdr3_aa: CASRRGQAGQPQHF
cdr3_nt: TGTGCCAGCCGGCGCGGACAAGCAGGGCAGCCCCAGCATTTT
v_call: TRBV28
clone_size: few
d_call: .
j_call: TRBJ1-5

cdr3_aa: CASRPTGAYGYTF
cdr3_nt: TGTGCCAGCAGGCCAACAGGGGCCTATGGCTACACCTTC
v_call: TRBV6-4
clone_size: .
d_call: TRBD1
j_call: TRBJ1-2

cdr3_aa: CASSLVLVSDTQYF
cdr3_nt: TGCGCCAGCAGCTTGGTTCTAGTGTCAGATACGCAGTATTTT
v_call: TRBV5-1
clone_size: .
d_call: .
j_call: TRBJ2-3

cdr3_aa: CASTAGVSNNEQFF
cdr3_nt: TGCGCCAGCACCGCAGGGGTATCTAACAATGAGCAGTTCTTC
v_call: TRBV10-2
clone_size: .
d_call: .
j_call: TRBJ2-1

cdr3_aa: CASSSRDRANTEAFF
cdr3_nt: TGTGCCAGCAGCTCAAGGGACAGGGCGAACACTGAAGCTTTCTTT
v_call: TRBV11-2
clone_size: .
d_call: TRBD1
j_call: TRBJ1-1